The 28 T cell receptor beta chains below all came from one sample that was sequenced in a study of cytomegalovirus exposure and HLA in healthy donors. Generated by immunoSEQ multiplex PCR, the TCRdb table keeps only in-frame clones and is missing some. Among about 360,000 clones listed, 80% to 90% were seen once. The sequencing sample was made of PBMCs. These receptors came from a woman younger than 30 in good health and CMV-seronegative.

This clone showed up just a few times. The chain combines TRBV9 with TRBJ2-1; 10 bases are shared with TRBD2. With V trimmed by 4 bases and J by 1 base, 5 bases remained unmatched. Germline V CDR1 and CDR2: SGDLS, YYNGEE. The CDR3 has 16 residues. This CDR3 is CASSPLAGVSYNEQFF. The CDR3 DNA reads TGTGCCAGCAGCCCTCTAGCGGGAGTGTCCTACAATGAGCAGTTCTTC.

The rearrangement joins TRBV5-6 to TRBJ2-1, with 8 nucleotides matching TRBD1. The CDR3 has 13 amino acids. V lost 0 bases and J lost 11; bases outside the gene matches: 4. Germline V gene sequence: CDR1 SGHDT, CDR2 YYEEEE. CDR3 DNA sequence: TGTGCCAGCAGCTTGGGAGACAGGGGCAAGCAGTTCTTC. It specifies CASSLGDRGKQFF.

The chain employs TRBV9 and TRBJ2-1; TRBD1 matches at 7 bases. Per germline, CDR1 SGDLS and CDR2 YYNGEE. J gave up 5 bases and V 3 bases, and 5 bases lay outside the gene matches. This CDR3 contains 14 residues. The CDR3 loop reads CASSGRDSHNEQFF. The CDR3, as DNA: TGTGCCAGCAGCGGCCGGGACAGCCACAATGAGCAGTTCTTC.

V is TRBV18 and J is TRBJ1-2; D remains ambiguous. With 0 bases removed from V and 5 bases from J, the gap between germline ends came to 16 bases. The CDR3 has 16 amino acids. From germline, CDR1 is KGHSH and CDR2 LQKENI. The CDR3 DNA reads as TGTGCCAGCTCACCACCTTTCGGGGAACGTGGGTATGGCTACACCTTC. Translated, it gives CASSPPFGERGYGYTF.

V usage is TRBV7-9 and J usage is TRBJ1-4; D unclear. V was pared by 2 bases and J by 6 bases, with 13 bases between. The CDR3 spans 15 residues. The V gene's germline CDR1 is SEHNR and CDR2 FQNEAQ (reference sequence). Written as DNA, the CDR3 is TGTGCCAGCAGCTTATTTGGGCAGCTTGATGAAAAACTGTTTTTT. Its protein is CASSLFGQLDEKLFF. The variable domain in full, completed from reference TRBV7-9 and TRBJ1-4, reads DTGVSQNPRHKITKRGQNVTFRCDPISEHNRLYWYRQTLGQGPEFLTYFQNEAQLEKSRLLSDRFSAERPKGSFSTLEIQRTEQGDSAMYLCASSLFGQLDEKLFFGSGTQLSVL.

V and J are TRBV4-1 and TRBJ2-2, with TRBD2 matching over 11 bases. CDR3 length: 16 amino acids. Germline V gene sequence: CDR1 MGHRA, CDR2 YSYEKL. Trimming removed 4 bases from V and 1 base from J; junction bases left unmatched: 2. The CDR3 protein is CASSLAGGRNTGELFF. The CDR3 region has the DNA TGCGCCAGCAGCCTAGCGGGGGGGCGGAACACCGGGGAGCTGTTTTTT.

This sequence joins TRBV7-9 and TRBJ2-3; D unclear. CDR1 and CDR2 from the germline V gene are SEHNR and FQNEAQ (reference sequence). This CDR3 contains 15 residues. Trimming cost V 1 base and J 8 bases, with 16 bases left between them. This CDR3 reads CASSLVDSRWSTQYF. The CDR3 DNA follows: TGTGCCAGCAGCTTAGTCGATAGCCGGTGGAGTACGCAGTATTTT.

This chain joins TRBV7-9 and TRBJ1-1; 9 positions agree with TRBD1. CDR3 length: 14 amino acids. Germline CDR1 is SEHNR and CDR2 is FQNEAQ (reference sequence). The ends lost 6 bases at V and 10 bases at J; junction bases unmatched: 12. In DNA form, the CDR3 reads TGTGCCAGCAGACGGGGACAGGGCAGTTTAGGAGCTTTCTTT. This gives the protein CASRRGQGSLGAFF.

The CDR3 sequence is CASMRTDSYEQYF. The CDR3 DNA reads TGCGCCAGCATGAGGACAGACTCCTACGAGCAGTACTTC. J is TRBJ2-7 and V is TRBV5-1; TRBD1 might be the D (6 bases). Looked up from germline, CDR1 is SGHRS and CDR2 is YFSETQ. This CDR3 comprises 13 residues. V lost 6 bases, J lost 0 bases, and 10 bases lay in between.

This chain uses TRBV5-1 with TRBJ1-2; tentatively, D is TRBD1 (5 bases). V was shortened by 5 bases and J by 6 bases, with 8 bases between the two germline ends. Germline assignment: CDR1 SGHRS and CDR2 YFSETQ. This CDR3 contains 11 residues. The CDR3 sequence is CASSSQDGYTF. The CDR3 bases are TGCGCCAGCAGTTCACAGGATGGCTACACCTTC.

V gene TRBV9 combines with J gene TRBJ1-3, with 8 nucleotides matching TRBD1. The germline V gene encodes CDR1 SGDLS and CDR2 YYNGEE. The CDR3 is 16 residues long. V was pared by 4 bases and J by 4 bases, with 10 bases of the junction left unmatched. DNA of the CDR3: TGTGCCAGCAGCCCCCGGACAGGGCACGGAGGAAACACCATATATTTT. Its translation: CASSPRTGHGGNTIYF.

The V and J genes are TRBV1 and TRBJ1-2; TRBD1 reflects the table's D call only, with no check against the DNA. TRBV1 is described as a pseudogene. CDR3 length equals 15 residues. The CDR3 region is CTSSQEDQGASGYTF. DNA of the CDR3: TGCACCAGCAGCCAAGAGGATCAGGGGGCTAGTGGCTACACCTTC.

This clone was picked up a small number of times. This chain joins TRBV4-2 and TRBJ1-5, with TRBD1 matching over 10 bases. The V gene end was trimmed by 2 bases and the J gene end by 4 bases; junction bases not matched to a gene: 2. CDR1 and CDR2 from the germline V gene are LGHNA and YNFKEQ. The CDR3 runs to 15 residues. The CDR3 here is CASSQRTGGNQPQHF. In nucleotides, the CDR3 is TGTGCCAGCAGCCAAAGGACAGGGGGAAATCAGCCCCAGCATTTT.

The V and J genes are TRBV4-1 and TRBJ2-7, with 9 bases that match TRBD1. The germline V gene has CDR1 MGHRA and CDR2 YSYEKL. The CDR3 covers 14 residues. Losses at the gene ends were 3 bases for V and 6 bases for J; bases not matched to a gene: 6. Written as DNA, the CDR3 is TGCGCCAGCAGCCATCCGGGACAGGGCTTCGAGCAGTACTTC. Translated, it gives CASSHPGQGFEQYF.

This clone was detected only a few times. The chain combines TRBV7-9 with TRBJ2-3; D possibly corresponds to TRBD2 (5 bases). V lost 2 bases and J lost 4, with 7 bases in between. There are 13 residues in the CDR3. CDR1 is SEHNR and CDR2 is FQNEAQ in the germline V gene (reference sequence). For the CDR3, the DNA is TGTGCCAGCAGCTTACCTAGCCCAGATACGCAGTATTTT. As protein: CASSLPSPDTQYF.

The chain employs TRBV18 and TRBJ2-2, with 9 bases fitting TRBD1. Per germline, CDR1 KGHSH and CDR2 LQKENI. J gave up 7 bases and V 6 bases, and 6 bases lay outside the gene matches. This CDR3 is built from 14 residues. In DNA, the CDR3 is TGTGCCAGCTCGCCGGACAGGGGAGGCGGGGAGCTGTTTTTT. Protein sequence: CASSPDRGGGELFF.

This chain joins TRBV6-1 and TRBJ1-4; D call uncertain. The CDR3 loop spans 14 amino acids. The germline V and J ends were trimmed by 3 bases and 6 bases, with 11 bases remaining between them. Germline CDR1 and CDR2: MNHNS and SASEGT. CDR3 protein: CASSEYSPYEKLFF. Here the CDR3 DNA reads TGTGCCAGCAGTGAGTACAGTCCGTATGAAAAACTGTTTTTT.

The gene calls are TRBV5-1 and TRBJ1-1; 7 positions agree with TRBD1. The V gene end was trimmed by 2 bases and the J gene end by 6 bases; junction bases not matched to a gene: 10. The CDR3 loop spans 15 amino acids. Germline V lookup: CDR1 SGHRS, CDR2 YFSETQ. The CDR3 DNA reads TGCGCCAGCAGCTTTGGAAGGGTACAGGGGCCTGAAGCTTTCTTT. This translates into CASSFGRVQGPEAFF.

The V call is TRBV6-5, the J call TRBJ2-7; 8 nucleotides match TRBD2. The CDR3 contains 14 residues. Germline lookup yields CDR1 MNHEY and CDR2 SVGAGI. The ends lost 2 bases at V and 4 bases at J; junction bases unmatched: 4. CDR3 in DNA: TGTGCCAGCAGTTACGCGGGGGGATATTACGAGCAGTACTTC. Translating gives CASSYAGGYYEQYF.

This rearrangement joins TRBV25-1 to TRBJ1-5, with 7 bases identical to TRBD1. The CDR3 runs 14 residues. The germline CDR1 and CDR2 sequences are MGHDK and SYGVNS. The trim removed 6 bases at V and 3 bases at J, leaving 5 bases unmatched. The DNA for the CDR3 is TGTGCCAGCAGGGGGGACAGACCCAATCAGCCCCAGCATTTT. Residues: CASRGDRPNQPQHF.

The rearrangement links TRBV28 to TRBJ1-2; the D is unclear. This CDR3 is 16 amino acids long. Trimming left V 3 bases short and J 0 bases short, with 14 bases between. The V gene's germline CDR1 is MDHEN and CDR2 SYDVKM. CDR3 bases: TGTGCCAGCAGTTTTTCCCTGGGAGCCGCTAACTATGGCTACACCTTC. It specifies CASSFSLGAANYGYTF.

The chain recombines TRBV19 with TRBJ1-5; D not resolved. This CDR3 has 16 amino acids. Trimming took 5 bases from V and 1 from J, leaving 15 bases between them. CDR1 is LNHDA, CDR2 SQIVND, per germline (reference sequence). The CDR3, as DNA: TGTGCCAGTAGTTCCCGGGATGGGCTCAGCAATCAGCCCCAGCATTTT. The encoded protein is CASSSRDGLSNQPQHF.

The V gene is TRBV5-1, the J gene TRBJ2-7; the match to TRBD2 covers 8 bases. CDR3 length: 16 amino acids. In germline, CDR1 is SGHRS, CDR2 YFSETQ. With V trimmed by 4 bases and J by 1 base, 10 bases remained unmatched. The CDR3 region has the DNA TGCGCCAGCAGCCCCCCCGGGGGGGTAAAGTCCTACGAGCAGTACTTC. This encodes CASSPPGGVKSYEQYF.

The chain recombines TRBV6-1 with TRBJ1-5; 10 nucleotides match TRBD1. J lost 1 base, V lost 3 bases, and 12 bases had no gene match. The CDR3 consists of 19 residues. Germline V lookup: CDR1 MNHNS, CDR2 SASEGT. The CDR3 DNA is TGTGCCAGCAGTGACCCGCCGGACAGGGGGGCGAGGAGCAATCAGCCCCAGCATTTT. Translation: CASSDPPDRGARSNQPQHF.

The rearrangement links TRBV12-2 to TRBJ2-2; the D call of TRBD1 is as the table states it, not checked on the DNA. TRBV12-2 has pseudogene status. The CDR3 covers 15 residues. The CDR3 nucleotides read TGTGCAAGTCGTAAGGGACATAAGAGCACCGGGGAGCTGTTTTTT. The encoded protein is CASRKGHKSTGELFF.

The chain recombines TRBV15 with TRBJ1-2; 7 nucleotides align to TRBD1. V lost 1 base and J lost 7; bases outside the gene matches: 3. The CDR3 length is 13 residues. Germline lookup yields CDR1 LNHNV and CDR2 YYDKDF (reference sequence). CDR3 coding DNA: TGTGCCACCAGCAGAGCGAGGGGGCTTGGCTACACCTTC. Amino acid sequence: CATSRARGLGYTF.

The chain is built from TRBV29-1 and TRBJ2-7; the D gene is possibly TRBD2 (5 bases). V lost 1 base and J lost 0, with 13 bases in between. This CDR3 comprises 15 residues. Germline V gene lookup returns CDR1 SQVTM and CDR2 ANQGSEA. The CDR3 bases are TGCAGCGTTGAAGCGCCTGGAGAGGGCTCCTACGAGCAGTACTTC. This sequence encodes CSVEAPGEGSYEQYF.

The rearrangement links TRBV6-1 to TRBJ2-7, with TRBD2 identical over 8 bases. CDR1 MNHNS and CDR2 SASEGT come from the germline V gene. The CDR3 sequence is 15 residues long. V was clipped by 3 bases and J by 1 base; unmatched bases: 5. For the CDR3, the DNA is TGTGCCAGCAGTGAGTGGGCGGGGGGATCCTACGAGCAGTACTTC. It translates to CASSEWAGGSYEQYF.